These T cell receptor beta chains were read from a single sample in a study of Ad26.COV2.S vaccination and SARS-CoV-2 variants. Assay: immunoSEQ multiplex PCR; the TCRdb copy retains only in-frame clones and omits some. The sample holds 150,000 to 200,000 clones; roughly 87% are singletons and the top ten take under 7.5%. Material: peripheral blood, obtained after recovery from COVID-19. The receptor source for this set is a human donor who had recovered from COVID-19. CDR3s include the opening cysteine and the closing phenylalanine or tryptophan. D genes are given only for firm matches. Size is stated for part of the rows, as once, few or many counts, or as a class when the clone is expanded.

clone_size | d_call | j_call | v_call | cdr3_nt | cdr3_aa
once | NA | TRBJ2-1 | TRBV7-2 | TGTGCCAGCAGCCCACCCGAGGCGGATGAGCAGTTCTTC | CASSPPEADEQFF
NA | TRBD2 | TRBJ2-7 | TRBV10-3 | TGTGCCATCAGTGAAGGTAGGGAGGGGCCCTCCGAGCAGTACTTC | CAISEGREGPSEQYF
NA | NA | TRBJ2-1 | TRBV4-2 | TGTGCCAGCAGCCGCGAATCAGGGTTATCCTACAATGAGCAGTTCTTC | CASSRESGLSYNEQFF
NA | NA | TRBJ2-5 | TRBV2 | TGTGCCAGCAGACGGGAGGGACAGGTTGTGACCCAGTACTTC | CASRREGQVVTQYF
NA | NA | TRBJ1-1 | TRBV7-9 | TGTGCCAGCAAAGCTATGAACACTGAAGCTTTCTTT | CASKAMNTEAFF
NA | TRBD2 | TRBJ2-1 | TRBV2 | TGTGCCAGCAGTGATGGGAGGGGAACCTACAATGAGCAGTTCTTC | CASSDGRGTYNEQFF
few | NA | TRBJ1-3 | TRBV28 | TGTGCGAGCAAGTCAAGCCGCAATGGAAACACCATATATTTT | CASKSSRNGNTIYF
NA | NA | TRBJ1-1 | TRBV10-3 | TGTGCCATCAGTGGAGCGGACCTGAACACTGAAGCTTTCTTT | CAISGADLNTEAFF
NA | TRBD2 | TRBJ2-5 | TRBV6-1 | TGTGCCAGCAGTGAAGGGGTAGCGGGGGGCCGAGTGACCCAGTACTTC | CASSEGVAGGRVTQYF
NA | TRBD1 | TRBJ2-5 | TRBV25-1 | TGTGCCAGCAAAACAGGGGGAGAGACCCAGTACTTC | CASKTGGETQYF
NA | TRBD1 | TRBJ2-7 | TRBV10-2 | TGCGCCAGCAGTGAAGAGGGGGCGAGCTCCTACGAGCAGTACTTC | CASSEEGASSYEQYF
NA | TRBD2 | TRBJ2-1 | TRBV18 | TGTGCCAGCTCAACAAGGGCTAGCGGGGGCTACAATGAGCAGTTCTTC | CASSTRASGGYNEQFF
few | NA | TRBJ1-5 | TRBV7-9 | TGTGCCAGCAGCTTACCCATAACCCAGCATTTT | CASSLPITQHF
NA | NA | TRBJ1-2 | TRBV2 | TGTGCCAGCAGTGTAGGGGGGGGCTATGGCTACACCTTC | CASSVGGGYGYTF
NA | NA | TRBJ2-2 | TRBV5-1 | TGCGCCAGCAGCCCGCGGACCGGGACGAACACCGGGGAGCTGTTTTTT | CASSPRTGTNTGELFF
few | NA | TRBJ2-7 | TRBV6-6 | TGTGCCAGCAGTTATTCTCAGTCGAGCCGGGAGCAGTACTTC | CASSYSQSSREQYF
NA | TRBD1 | TRBJ2-3 | TRBV18 | TGTGCCAGCTCACCACCTACAGGGGTAGATACGCAGTATTTT | CASSPPTGVDTQYF
NA | NA | TRBJ1-6 | TRBV3-1/TRBV3-2 | TGTGCCAGCAGCCCCAGGGGTATTAATTCACCCCTCCACTTT | CASSPRGINSPLHF
few | TRBD1 | TRBJ2-7 | TRBV7-9 | TGTGCCAGCAGCAATCTACCCGGACAGGTTACCTACGAGCAGTACTTC | CASSNLPGQVTYEQYF
NA | TRBD1 | TRBJ2-4 | TRBV27 | TGTGCCAGCAGTTTCTCGGACAGGGACATTCAGTACTTC | CASSFSDRDIQYF
NA | NA | TRBJ2-1 | TRBV6-5 | TGTGCCAGCAGGGGACTGGTCTACAATGAGCAGTTCTTC | CASRGLVYNEQFF
once | TRBD1 | TRBJ1-2 | TRBV6-2/TRBV6-3 | TGTGCCAGCAGTTATCACAGGGGGCCTGAGAGTAGCTACACCTTC | CASSYHRGPESSYTF
NA | NA | TRBJ2-1 | TRBV19 | TGTGCCAGTAGTAGTTTCGGTCAGGTCTACAATGAGCAGTTCTTC | CASSSFGQVYNEQFF
NA | TRBD2 | TRBJ2-1 | TRBV15 | TGTGCCACCAGCACAAGACTAGCGGGAGGCCGTAGTGAGCAGTTCTTC | CATSTRLAGGRSEQFF
NA | NA | TRBJ1-1 | TRBV28 | TGTGCCAGCAGTTTCCTGCAGGGACCGAACACTGAAGCTTTCTTT | CASSFLQGPNTEAFF
NA | NA | TRBJ2-3 | TRBV6-5 | TGTGCCAGCAGTTCCGTCCAAGATACGCAGTATTTT | CASSSVQDTQYF
NA | NA | TRBJ1-1 | TRBV7-3 | TGTGCCAGCAGCTTCTCCGGGACACCGAACACTGAAGCTTTCTTT | CASSFSGTPNTEAFF
NA | NA | TRBJ2-7 | TRBV27 | TGTGCCAGCAGTTTATCGGGTCAGGGATCCTACGAGCAGTACTTC | CASSLSGQGSYEQYF
NA | TRBD1 | TRBJ2-7 | TRBV10-1 | TGCGCCAGCAGTGAAGGACAGGCCACGCATTACGAGCAGTACTTC | CASSEGQATHYEQYF
NA | NA | TRBJ1-5 | TRBV19 | TGTGCCAGTAGTAGGGACACTTGGAATCAGCCCCAGCATTTT | CASSRDTWNQPQHF
NA | NA | TRBJ2-6 | TRBV6-5 | TGTGCCAGCAGGAAAGGGCACTCTGGGGCCAACGTCCTGACTTTC | CASRKGHSGANVLTF
NA | NA | TRBJ1-1 | TRBV6-6 | TGTGCCAGCAGCCGAGACAGGAACACTGAAGCTTTCTTT | CASSRDRNTEAFF
NA | TRBD2 | TRBJ2-5 | TRBV11-2 | TGTGCCAGCAGCTATGGACTAGCAGGCGCGACCCAGTACTTC | CASSYGLAGATQYF
NA | NA | TRBJ1-5 | TRBV4-1 | TGCGCCAGCAGCCAGAATAGCAATCAGCCCCAGCATTTT | CASSQNSNQPQHF
NA | NA | TRBJ1-2 | TRBV9 | TGTGCCAGCAGGGGGTTTGTGAGAACTGGCTACACCTTC | CASRGFVRTGYTF
NA | NA | TRBJ1-1 | TRBV15 | TGTGCCACCAGCACAAGGACCGACACTGAAGCTTTCTTT | CATSTRTDTEAFF
few | NA | TRBJ1-4 | TRBV19 | TGTGCCAGCGCCCCAGTGGGAGTTGCAACTAATGAAAAACTGTTTTTT | CASAPVGVATNEKLFF
NA | TRBD1 | TRBJ2-3 | TRBV7-9 | TGTGCCAGCGTGACAGGGGACCTCCTCACAGATACGCAGTATTTT | CASVTGDLLTDTQYF
NA | TRBD2 | TRBJ2-5 | TRBV7-3 | TGTGCCAGCTCCTCTAGCGGGAGGGCCTGGGAGACCCAGTACTTC | CASSSSGRAWETQYF
NA | NA | TRBJ1-2 | TRBV19 | TGTGCCAGTAGTCAAAACAGATTTAACTATGGCTACACCTTC | CASSQNRFNYGYTF
NA | TRBD2 | TRBJ2-1 | TRBV5-1 | TGCGCCAGCAGCTCCGACCTAGCGGGGGAGGGGAATGAGCAGTTCTTC | CASSSDLAGEGNEQFF
NA | TRBD1 | TRBJ1-2 | TRBV2 | TGTGCCAGCAGTTTATACAGGGGTTACGGCTACACCTTC | CASSLYRGYGYTF
few | NA | TRBJ1-4 | TRBV2 | TGTGCCAGCAGTCGGACAGATGCAACTAATGAAAAACTGTTTTTT | CASSRTDATNEKLFF
once | NA | TRBJ1-6 | TRBV20-1 | TGCAGTGCTAGTGAAGTGGGGCTGGGGGCCCTCCACTTT | CSASEVGLGALHF
NA | TRBD1 | TRBJ1-5 | TRBV6-2/TRBV6-3 | TGTGCCAGCAGCCGGGGACAGGCGACTAGCAATCAGCCCCAGCATTTT | CASSRGQATSNQPQHF
NA | NA | TRBJ1-1 | TRBV6-5 | TGTGCCAGCAGTACGAGTCTCAACGCTGAAGCTTTCTTT | CASSTSLNAEAFF
NA | NA | TRBJ2-7 | TRBV10-3 | TGTGCCATCAGTGATGGGACCTACGAGCAGTACTTC | CAISDGTYEQYF
NA | NA | TRBJ1-3 | TRBV9 | TGTGCCAGCAGCGTAGGGGCGGTAATAGGAAACACCATATATTTT | CASSVGAVIGNTIYF
once | NA | TRBJ2-2 | TRBV10-2 | TGCGCCAGCAAGGGGGACTCCTCCCCGGGGGAGCTGTTTTTT | CASKGDSSPGELFF
NA | NA | TRBJ2-7 | TRBV19 | TGTGCCAGTAGTATGGGATCGATGGAATACGAGCAGTACTTC | CASSMGSMEYEQYF
NA | NA | TRBJ2-1 | TRBV28 | TGTGCCAGCAGTCGGCAGGGTGCGGAGCAGTTCTTC | CASSRQGAEQFF
NA | NA | TRBJ1-4 | TRBV10-3 | TGTGCCATCAAGGAGGAAACTAATGAAAAACTGTTTTTT | CAIKEETNEKLFF
NA | TRBD1 | TRBJ1-2 | TRBV5-6 | TGTGCCAGCAGCTTGGATGGGACAGAGTATGGCTACACCTTC | CASSLDGTEYGYTF
NA | NA | TRBJ2-1 | TRBV9 | TGTGCCAGCAGCGTCACCATGGGCAATGAGCAGTTCTTC | CASSVTMGNEQFF